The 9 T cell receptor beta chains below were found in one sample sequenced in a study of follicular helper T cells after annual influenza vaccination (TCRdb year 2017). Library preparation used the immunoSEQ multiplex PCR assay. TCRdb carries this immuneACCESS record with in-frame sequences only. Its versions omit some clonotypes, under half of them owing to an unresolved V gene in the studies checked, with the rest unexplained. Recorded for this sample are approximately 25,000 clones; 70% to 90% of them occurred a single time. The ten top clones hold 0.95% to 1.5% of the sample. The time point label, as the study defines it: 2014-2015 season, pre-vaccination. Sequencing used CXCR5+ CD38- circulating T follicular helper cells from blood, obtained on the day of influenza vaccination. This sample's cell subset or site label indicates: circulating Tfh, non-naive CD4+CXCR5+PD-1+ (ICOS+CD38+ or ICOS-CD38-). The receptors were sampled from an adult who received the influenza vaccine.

The CDR3, as DNA: TGTGCCAGCAGCGTAAGCGTTGCTGGCTACGAGCAGTACTTC. Encoded protein: CASSVSVAGYEQYF. The chain carries TRBV9 and TRBJ2-7; D is unresolved. In germline, CDR1 is SGDLS, CDR2 YYNGEE. This CDR3 spans 14 amino acids. V was pared by 1 base and J by 3 bases, with 11 bases between.

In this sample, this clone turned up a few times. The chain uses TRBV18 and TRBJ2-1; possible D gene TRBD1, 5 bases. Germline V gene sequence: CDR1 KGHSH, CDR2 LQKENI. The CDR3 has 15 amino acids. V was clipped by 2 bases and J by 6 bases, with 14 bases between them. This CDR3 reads CASSPVRVATNEQFF. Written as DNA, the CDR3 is TGTGCCAGCTCACCAGTCAGGGTTGCGACCAATGAGCAGTTCTTC.

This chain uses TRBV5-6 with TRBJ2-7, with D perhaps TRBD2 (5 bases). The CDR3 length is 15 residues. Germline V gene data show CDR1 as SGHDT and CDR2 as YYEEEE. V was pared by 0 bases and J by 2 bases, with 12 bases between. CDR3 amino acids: CASSLARGLAYEQYF. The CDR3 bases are TGTGCCAGCAGCTTGGCCAGAGGACTGGCCTACGAGCAGTACTTC.

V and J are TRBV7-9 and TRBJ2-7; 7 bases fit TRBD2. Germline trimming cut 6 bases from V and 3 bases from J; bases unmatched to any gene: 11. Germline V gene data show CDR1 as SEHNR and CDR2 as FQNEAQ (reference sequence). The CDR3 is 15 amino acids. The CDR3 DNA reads TGTGCCAGCAGTAGGGCGGGCGGGAGTGTCTACGAGCAGTACTTC. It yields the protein CASSRAGGSVYEQYF.

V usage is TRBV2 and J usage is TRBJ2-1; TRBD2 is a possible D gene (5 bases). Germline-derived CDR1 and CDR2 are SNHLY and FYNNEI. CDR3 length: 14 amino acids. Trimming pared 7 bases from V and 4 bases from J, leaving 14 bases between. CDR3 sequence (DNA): TGTGCCAGCACGGAGGAGTTGAAGTACAATGAGCAGTTCTTC. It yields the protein CASTEELKYNEQFF.

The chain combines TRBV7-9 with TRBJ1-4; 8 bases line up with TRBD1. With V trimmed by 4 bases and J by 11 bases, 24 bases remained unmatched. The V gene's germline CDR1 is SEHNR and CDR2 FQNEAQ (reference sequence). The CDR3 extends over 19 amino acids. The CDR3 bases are TGTGCCAGCAGCTCCCACCGCGGACAGGGCCTCAGAATCCCGAAGAAACTGTTTTTT. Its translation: CASSSHRGQGLRIPKKLFF.

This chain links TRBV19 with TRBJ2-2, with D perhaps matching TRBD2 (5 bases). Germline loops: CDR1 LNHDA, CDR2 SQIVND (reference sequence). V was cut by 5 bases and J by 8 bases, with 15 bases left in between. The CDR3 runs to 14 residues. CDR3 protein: CASSEAGRRGELFF. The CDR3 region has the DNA TGTGCCAGTAGTGAGGCGGGCCGGAGGGGGGAGCTGTTTTTT.

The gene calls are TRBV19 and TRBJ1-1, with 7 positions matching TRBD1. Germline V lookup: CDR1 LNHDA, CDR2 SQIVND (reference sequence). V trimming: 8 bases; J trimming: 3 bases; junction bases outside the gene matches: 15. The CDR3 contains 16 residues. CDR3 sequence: CASSRETGARYTEAFF. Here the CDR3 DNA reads TGTGCCAGTTCGAGGGAAACAGGGGCGCGGTACACTGAAGCTTTCTTT. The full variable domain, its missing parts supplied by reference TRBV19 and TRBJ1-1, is DGGITQSPKYLFRKEGQNVTLSCEQNLNHDAMYWYRQDPGQGLRLIYYSQIVNDFQKGDIAEGYSVSREKKESFPLTVTSAQKNPTAFYLCASSRETGARYTEAFFGQGTRLTVV.

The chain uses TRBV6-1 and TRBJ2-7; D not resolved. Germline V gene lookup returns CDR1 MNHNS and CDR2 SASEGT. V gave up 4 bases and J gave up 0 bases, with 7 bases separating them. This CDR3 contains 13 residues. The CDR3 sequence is CASSARGSYEQYF. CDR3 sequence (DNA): TGTGCCAGCAGTGCCCGCGGCTCCTACGAGCAGTACTTC.